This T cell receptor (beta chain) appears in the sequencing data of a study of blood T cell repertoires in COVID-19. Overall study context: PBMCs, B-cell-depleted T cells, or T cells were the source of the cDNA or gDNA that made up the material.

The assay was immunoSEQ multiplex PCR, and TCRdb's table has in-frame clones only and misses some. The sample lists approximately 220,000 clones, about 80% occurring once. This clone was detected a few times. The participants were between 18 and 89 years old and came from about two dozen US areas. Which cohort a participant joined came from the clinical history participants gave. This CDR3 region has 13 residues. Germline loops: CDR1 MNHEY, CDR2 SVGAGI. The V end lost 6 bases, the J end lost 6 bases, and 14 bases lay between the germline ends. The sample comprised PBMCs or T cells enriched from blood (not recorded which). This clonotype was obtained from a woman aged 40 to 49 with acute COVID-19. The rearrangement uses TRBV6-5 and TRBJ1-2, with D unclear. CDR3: CASRLQDLDGYTF. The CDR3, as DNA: TGTGCCAGCAGGCTCCAGGATCTCGATGGCTACACCTTC.